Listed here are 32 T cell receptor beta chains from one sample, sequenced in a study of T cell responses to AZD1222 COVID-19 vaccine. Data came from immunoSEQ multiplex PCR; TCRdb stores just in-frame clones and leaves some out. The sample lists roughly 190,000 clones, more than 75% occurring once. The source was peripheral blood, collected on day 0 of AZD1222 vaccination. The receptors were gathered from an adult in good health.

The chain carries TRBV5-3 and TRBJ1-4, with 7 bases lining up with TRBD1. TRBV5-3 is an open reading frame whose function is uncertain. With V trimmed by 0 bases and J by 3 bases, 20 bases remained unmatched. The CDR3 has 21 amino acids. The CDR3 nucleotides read TGTGCCAGAAGCTTGGTACAATACAGGGGAGTTACCCCCAACCCTAATGAAAAACTGTTTTTT. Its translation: CARSLVQYRGVTPNPNEKLFF.

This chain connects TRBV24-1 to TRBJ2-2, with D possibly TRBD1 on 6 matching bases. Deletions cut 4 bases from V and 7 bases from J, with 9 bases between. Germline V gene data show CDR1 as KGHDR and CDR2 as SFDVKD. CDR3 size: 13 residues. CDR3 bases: TGTGCCACCAGTGACAGGGGCTACGGGGAGCTGTTTTTT. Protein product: CATSDRGYGELFF.

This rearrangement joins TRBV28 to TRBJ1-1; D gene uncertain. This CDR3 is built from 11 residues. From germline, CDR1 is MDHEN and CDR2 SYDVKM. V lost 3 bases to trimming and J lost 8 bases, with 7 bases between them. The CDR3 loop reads CASSFTREAFF. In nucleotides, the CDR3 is TGTGCCAGCAGTTTCACACGAGAAGCTTTCTTT.

CDR3 bases: TGTGCCAGCAGCTTAAGCGGCCGTACCTCTGGGGCCAACGTCCTGACTTTC. Its protein is CASSLSGRTSGANVLTF. The genes are TRBV7-3 and TRBJ2-6; D is ambiguous. The CDR3 loop spans 17 amino acids. Per the germline V gene, CDR1 is SGHTA and CDR2 is FQGTGA. Trimming took off 1 base at V and 0 bases at J, with 10 bases between the two ends.

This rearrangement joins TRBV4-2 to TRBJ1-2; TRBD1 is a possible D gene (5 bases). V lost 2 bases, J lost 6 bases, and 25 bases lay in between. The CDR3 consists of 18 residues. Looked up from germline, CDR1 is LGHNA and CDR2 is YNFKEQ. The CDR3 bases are TGTGCCAGCAGCCAATCCCTAGGCAGGGCTGGGACTCGCGATGGCTACACCTTC. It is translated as CASSQSLGRAGTRDGYTF.

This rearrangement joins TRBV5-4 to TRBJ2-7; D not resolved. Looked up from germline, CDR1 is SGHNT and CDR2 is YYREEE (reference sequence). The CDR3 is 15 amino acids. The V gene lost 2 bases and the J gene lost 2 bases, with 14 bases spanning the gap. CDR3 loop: CASSFGIPDTYEQYF. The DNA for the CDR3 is TGTGCCAGCAGCTTCGGTATTCCCGACACCTACGAGCAGTACTTC.

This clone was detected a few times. The CDR3 DNA sequence: TGCGCCAGCGGGACATCTGGAAACACCATATATTTT. This sequence encodes CASGTSGNTIYF. The genes are TRBV10-1 and TRBJ1-3, with D tentatively TRBD1 (6 bases). The V gene's germline CDR1 is WNHNN and CDR2 SYGVQD (reference sequence). The CDR3 runs to 12 residues. V lost 8 bases to trimming and J lost 1 base, with 6 bases between them.

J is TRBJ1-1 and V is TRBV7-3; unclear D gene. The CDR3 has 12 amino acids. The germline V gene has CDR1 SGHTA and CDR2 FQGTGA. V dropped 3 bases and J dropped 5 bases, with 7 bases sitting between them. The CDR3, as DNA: TGTGCCAGCAGCTTCCCTGGAACTGAAGCTTTCTTT. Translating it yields CASSFPGTEAFF.

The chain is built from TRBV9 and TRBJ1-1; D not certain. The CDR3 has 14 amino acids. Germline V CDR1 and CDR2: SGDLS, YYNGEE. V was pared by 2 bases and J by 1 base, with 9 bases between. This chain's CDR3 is CASSVQPQNTEAFF. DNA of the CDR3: TGTGCCAGCAGCGTCCAGCCTCAGAACACTGAAGCTTTCTTT.

The CDR3: CASSQLGTRIIYEQYF. The CDR3, as DNA: TGCGCCAGCAGCCAACTTGGGACACGGATAATCTACGAGCAGTACTTC. This chain uses TRBV4-1 with TRBJ2-7; possible D gene TRBD1, 6 bases. V lost 2 bases and J 3 bases, leaving 17 bases between the germline ends. Germline-derived CDR1 and CDR2 are MGHRA and YSYEKL. The CDR3 has 16 amino acids.

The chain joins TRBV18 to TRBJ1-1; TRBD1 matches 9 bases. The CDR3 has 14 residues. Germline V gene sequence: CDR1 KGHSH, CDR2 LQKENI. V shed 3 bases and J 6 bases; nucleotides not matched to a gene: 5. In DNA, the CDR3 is TGTGCCAGCTCACCTGGACAGGGGTTCGCTGAAGCTTTCTTT. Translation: CASSPGQGFAEAFF.

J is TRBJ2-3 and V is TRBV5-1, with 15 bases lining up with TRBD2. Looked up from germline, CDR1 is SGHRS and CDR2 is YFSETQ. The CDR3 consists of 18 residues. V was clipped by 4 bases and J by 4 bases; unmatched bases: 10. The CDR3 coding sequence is TGCGCCAGCAGCCCGTATGGACTAGCGGGAGGGCAATCAGATACGCAGTATTTT. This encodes CASSPYGLAGGQSDTQYF.

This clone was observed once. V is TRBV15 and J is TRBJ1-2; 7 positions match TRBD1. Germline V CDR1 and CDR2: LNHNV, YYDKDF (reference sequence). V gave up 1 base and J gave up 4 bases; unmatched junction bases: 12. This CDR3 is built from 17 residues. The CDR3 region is CATSRGDNAGTAYGYTF. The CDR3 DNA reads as TGTGCCACCAGCAGAGGGGACAACGCCGGGACAGCCTATGGCTACACCTTC.

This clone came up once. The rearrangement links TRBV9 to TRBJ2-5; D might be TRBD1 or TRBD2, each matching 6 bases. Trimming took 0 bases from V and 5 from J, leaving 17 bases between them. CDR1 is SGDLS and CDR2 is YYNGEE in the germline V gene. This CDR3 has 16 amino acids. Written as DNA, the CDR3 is TGTGCCAGCAGCGTAGCCCCGGGGGCTGGTGGGGAGACCCAGTACTTC. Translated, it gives CASSVAPGAGGETQYF. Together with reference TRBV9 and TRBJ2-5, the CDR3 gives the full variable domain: DSGVTQTPKHLITATGQRVTLRCSPRSGDLSVYWYQQSLDQGLQFLIQYYNGEERAKGNILERFSAQQFPDLHSELNLSSLELGDSALYFCASSVAPGAGGETQYFGPGTRLLVL.

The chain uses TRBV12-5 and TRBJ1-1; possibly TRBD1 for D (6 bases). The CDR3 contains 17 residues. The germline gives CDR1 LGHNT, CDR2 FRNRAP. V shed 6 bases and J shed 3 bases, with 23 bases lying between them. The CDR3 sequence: CASGQGELGARDTEAFF. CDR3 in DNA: TGTGCTAGTGGCCAAGGGGAGTTGGGGGCCAGAGACACTGAAGCTTTCTTT.

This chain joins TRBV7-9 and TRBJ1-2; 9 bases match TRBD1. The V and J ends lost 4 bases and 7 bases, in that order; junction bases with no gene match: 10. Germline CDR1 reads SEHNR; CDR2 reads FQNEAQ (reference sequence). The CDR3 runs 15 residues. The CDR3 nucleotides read TGTGCCAGCAGCTCGGGAGGGGGACAGGGTTCTGGCTACACCTTC. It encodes CASSSGGGQGSGYTF.

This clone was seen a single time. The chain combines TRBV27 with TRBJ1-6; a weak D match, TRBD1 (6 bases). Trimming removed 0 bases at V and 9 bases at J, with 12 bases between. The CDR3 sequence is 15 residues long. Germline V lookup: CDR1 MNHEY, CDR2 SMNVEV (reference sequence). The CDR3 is CASSLSGGPTSPLHF. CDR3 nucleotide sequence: TGTGCCAGCAGTTTATCAGGGGGGCCGACTTCACCCCTCCACTTT.

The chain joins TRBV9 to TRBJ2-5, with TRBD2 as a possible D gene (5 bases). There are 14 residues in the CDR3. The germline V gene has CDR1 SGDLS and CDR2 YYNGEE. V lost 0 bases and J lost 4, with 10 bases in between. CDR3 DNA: TGTGCCAGCAGCGTAGGCTCGGGGAGAGAGACCCAGTACTTC. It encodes CASSVGSGRETQYF.

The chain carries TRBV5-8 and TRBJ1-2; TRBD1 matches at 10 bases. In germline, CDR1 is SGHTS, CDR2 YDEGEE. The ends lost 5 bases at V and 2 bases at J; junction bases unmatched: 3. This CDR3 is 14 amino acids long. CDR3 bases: TGTGCCAGCAGTATGGACAGGGGGAACTATGGCTACACCTTC. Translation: CASSMDRGNYGYTF.

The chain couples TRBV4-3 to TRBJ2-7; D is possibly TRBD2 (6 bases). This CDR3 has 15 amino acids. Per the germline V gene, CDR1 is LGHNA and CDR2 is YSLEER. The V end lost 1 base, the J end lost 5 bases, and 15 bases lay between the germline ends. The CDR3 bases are TGCGCCAGCAGCCAAGGGTCCGGGACTGCAGACGAGCAGTACTTC. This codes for CASSQGSGTADEQYF.

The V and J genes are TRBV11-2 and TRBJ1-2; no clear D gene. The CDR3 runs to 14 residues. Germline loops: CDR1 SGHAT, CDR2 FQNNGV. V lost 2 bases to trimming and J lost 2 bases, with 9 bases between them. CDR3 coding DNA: TGTGCCAGCAGCTTATCTTTCGGCAACTATGGCTACACCTTC. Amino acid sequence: CASSLSFGNYGYTF.

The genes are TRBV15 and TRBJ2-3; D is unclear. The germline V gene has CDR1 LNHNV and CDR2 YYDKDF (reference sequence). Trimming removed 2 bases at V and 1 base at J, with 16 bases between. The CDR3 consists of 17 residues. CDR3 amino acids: CATSRSRWQPGTDTQYF. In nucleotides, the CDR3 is TGTGCCACCAGCAGATCACGCTGGCAGCCCGGCACAGATACGCAGTATTTT.

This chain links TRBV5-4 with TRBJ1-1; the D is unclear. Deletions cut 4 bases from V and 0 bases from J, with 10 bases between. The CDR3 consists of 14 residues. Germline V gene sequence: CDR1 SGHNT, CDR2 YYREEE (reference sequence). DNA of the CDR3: TGTGCCAGCAGCGCGAAATACATGAACACTGAAGCTTTCTTT. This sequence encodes CASSAKYMNTEAFF.

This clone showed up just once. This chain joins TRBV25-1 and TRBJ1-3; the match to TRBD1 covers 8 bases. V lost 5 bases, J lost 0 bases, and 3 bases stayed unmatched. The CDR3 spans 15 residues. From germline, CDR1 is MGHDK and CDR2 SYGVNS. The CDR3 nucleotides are TGTGCCAGCAGTAGACAGGGGATCTCTGGAAACACCATATATTTT. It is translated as CASSRQGISGNTIYF.

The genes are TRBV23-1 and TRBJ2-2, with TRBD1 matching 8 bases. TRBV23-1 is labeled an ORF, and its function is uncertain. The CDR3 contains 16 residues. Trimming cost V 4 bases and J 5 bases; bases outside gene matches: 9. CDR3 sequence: CASSPPTGAGTGELFF. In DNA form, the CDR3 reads TGCGCCAGCAGTCCCCCGACAGGGGCCGGGACCGGGGAGCTGTTTTTT.

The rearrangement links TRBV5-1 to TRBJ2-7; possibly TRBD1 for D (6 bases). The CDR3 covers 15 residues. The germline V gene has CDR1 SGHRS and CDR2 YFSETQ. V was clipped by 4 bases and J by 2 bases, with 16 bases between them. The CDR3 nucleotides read TGCGCCAGCAGCCTTGATTGGACAGCTACCTACGAGCAGTACTTC. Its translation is CASSLDWTATYEQYF.

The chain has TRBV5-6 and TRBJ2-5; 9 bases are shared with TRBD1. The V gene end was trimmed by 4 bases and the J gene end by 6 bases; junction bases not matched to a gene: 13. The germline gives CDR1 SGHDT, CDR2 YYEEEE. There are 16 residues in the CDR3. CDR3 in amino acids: CASSGNRGRFQQTQYF. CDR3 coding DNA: TGTGCCAGCAGCGGAAACAGGGGGCGCTTTCAACAGACCCAGTACTTC.

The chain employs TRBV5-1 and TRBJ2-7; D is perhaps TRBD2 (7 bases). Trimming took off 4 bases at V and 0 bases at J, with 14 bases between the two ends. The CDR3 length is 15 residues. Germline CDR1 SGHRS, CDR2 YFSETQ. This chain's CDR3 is CASSPEGGISYEQYF. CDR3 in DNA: TGCGCCAGCAGCCCCGAGGGGGGGATCTCCTACGAGCAGTACTTC. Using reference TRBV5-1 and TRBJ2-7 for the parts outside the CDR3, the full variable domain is KAGVTQTPRYLIKTRGQQVTLSCSPISGHRSVSWYQQTPGQGLQFLFEYFSETQRNKGNFPGRFSGRQFSNSRSEMNVSTLELGDSALYLCASSPEGGISYEQYFGPGTRLTVT.

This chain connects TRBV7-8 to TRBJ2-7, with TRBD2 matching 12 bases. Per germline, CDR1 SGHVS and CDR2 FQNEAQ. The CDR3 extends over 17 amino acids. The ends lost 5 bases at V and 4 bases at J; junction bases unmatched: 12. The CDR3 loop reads CASSLGLAGVSIYEQYF. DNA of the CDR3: TGTGCCAGCAGCCTGGGACTAGCGGGCGTCTCGATATACGAGCAGTACTTC.

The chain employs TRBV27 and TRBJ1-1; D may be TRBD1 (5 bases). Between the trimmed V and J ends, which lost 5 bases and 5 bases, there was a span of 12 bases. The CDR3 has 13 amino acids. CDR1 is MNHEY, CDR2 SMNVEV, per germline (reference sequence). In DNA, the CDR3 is TGTGCCAGCAGTCTTCAGGGTGGGACTGAAGCTTTCTTT. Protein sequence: CASSLQGGTEAFF.

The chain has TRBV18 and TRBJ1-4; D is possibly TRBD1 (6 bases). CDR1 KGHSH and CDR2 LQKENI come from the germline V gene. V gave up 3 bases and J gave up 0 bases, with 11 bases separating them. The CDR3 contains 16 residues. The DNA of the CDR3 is TGTGCCAGCTCACCGCAACAGGGCGCAACTAATGAAAAACTGTTTTTT. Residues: CASSPQQGATNEKLFF.

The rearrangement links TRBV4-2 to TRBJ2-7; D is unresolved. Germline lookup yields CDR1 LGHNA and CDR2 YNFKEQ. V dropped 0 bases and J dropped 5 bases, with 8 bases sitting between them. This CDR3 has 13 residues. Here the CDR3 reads CASSQERVNEQYF. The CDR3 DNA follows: TGTGCCAGCAGCCAAGAACGAGTTAACGAGCAGTACTTC.